This TCR beta chain was captured by sequencing in a study of CD4+ T cells in melanoma. TCRdb's copy holds only in-frame clones and misses some; the assay was immunoSEQ multiplex PCR. The table has about 55,000 clones, approximately 70% seen once. CDR3 size: 11 residues. Germline CDR1 reads SGHNT; CDR2 reads YENEEA. The V end lost 5 bases, the J end lost 10 bases, and 11 bases lay between the germline ends. This clone was counted between two and nine times. Its antigen remains unknown. Study outcomes and limitations: CD8+ T cell, macrophage and B cell function reportedly correlated with neoantigen-specific CD4+ T cells.

The sequence was obtained from a human donor with melanoma. The material sequenced was tumor tissue. V gene TRBV11-3 combines with J gene TRBJ1-2; unclear D gene. This CDR3 is CASSKDGLYTF. The CDR3 DNA follows: TGTGCCAGCAGCAAGGACGGACTCTACACCTTC.